The 10 T cell receptor beta chains below all came from one sample that was sequenced in a study of read filtering for tumor transcriptome and immune sequencing. This library used approximately 0.4 ug RNA and molecular barcoded adaptors spanning alpha/delta and beta/gamma chains. TCRdb used MiXCR to reprocess the reads, holding one entry per CDR3 protein. The sample has roughly 93,000 distinct CDR3 sequences; roughly 21% are singletons. Specimen: a population of CD138-negative cells sorted from bone marrow. The receptors originated from a donor over 35 with multiple myeloma.

In regard to this clonotype: A much larger clone differs by one base, so this may be a read error. The chain combines TRBV20-1 with TRBJ2-2; weak D call: TRBD1 (5 bases). The CDR3 runs 14 residues. Germline values: CDR1 DFQATT, CDR2 SNEGSKA (reference sequence). V lost 2 bases to trimming and J lost 7 bases, with 14 bases between them. The CDR3: CSARQGGSIGELFF. CDR3 DNA: TGCAGTGCTAGACAGGGCGGCAGTATCGGGGAGCTGTTTTTT.

This clonotype turned up a few times. V gene TRBV11-2 combines with J gene TRBJ2-1; 8 bases map to TRBD1. V trimming: 3 bases; J trimming: 6 bases; junction bases outside the gene matches: 10. Looked up from germline, CDR1 is SGHAT and CDR2 is FQNNGV. CDR3 length equals 16 residues. The CDR3 nucleotides are TGTGCCAGCAGCTTTCTGCAGGGGGCAATTGTCAATGAGCAGTTCTTC. It codes for CASSFLQGAIVNEQFF.

The genes are TRBV27 and TRBJ1-2; possible D gene TRBD1, 6 bases. There are 15 residues in the CDR3. The V end lost 5 bases, the J end lost 7 bases, and 20 bases lay between the germline ends. CDR1 and CDR2 (germline): MNHEY, SMNVEV (reference sequence). The CDR3, as DNA: TGTGCCAGCAGTCCCGAAAGCTCAGGGGCGTTTGGCTACACCTTC. Amino acids: CASSPESSGAFGYTF.

The gene calls are TRBV28 and TRBJ2-7; 9 nucleotides agree with TRBD1. CDR1 is MDHEN, CDR2 SYDVKM, per germline. V gave up 6 bases and J gave up 3 bases; unmatched junction bases: 6. This CDR3 comprises 14 residues. The CDR3, as DNA: TGTGCCAGCAGGGGGACAGGGACTTACTACGAGCAGTACTTC. Protein: CASRGTGTYYEQYF.

Worth noting for this clonotype: A read error may be the cause here, since a much bigger clone is one base away. The chain couples TRBV25-1 to TRBJ1-6, with D unclear. Germline CDR1 and CDR2: MGHDK and SYGVNS. CDR3 size: 14 residues. CDR3 in amino acids: CASSQVIPNSPPHF. As DNA, the CDR3 is TGTGCCAGCAGTCAGGTCATCCCCAATTCACCCCCCCACTTT.

This clonotype has a count of ten or more. This sequence joins TRBV3-1 and TRBJ2-5, with TRBD1 matching over 9 bases. This CDR3 has 14 amino acids. V trimming: 3 bases; J trimming: 5 bases; junction bases outside the gene matches: 4. CDR1 is LGHDT and CDR2 is YNNKEL in the germline V gene (reference sequence). The CDR3 nucleotides read TGTGCCAGCAGCCACACGGGACAGGGTGAGACCCAGTACTTC. This codes for CASSHTGQGETQYF.

This chain joins TRBV11-2 and TRBJ1-5, with 8 bases identical to TRBD1. V was clipped by 4 bases and J by 3 bases; unmatched bases: 5. The germline CDR1 and CDR2 sequences are SGHAT and FQNNGV. The CDR3 runs 15 residues. CDR3 amino acids: CASSSNRGANQPQHF. For the CDR3, the DNA is TGTGCCAGCAGCTCGAACAGGGGGGCCAATCAGCCCCAGCATTTT.

This clonotype was picked up many times. The J gene is TRBJ1-1, the V gene TRBV14, with 7 bases matching TRBD1. The junction had 12 bases not matched to a gene; V was cut back by 1 base and J by 10 bases. Germline V gives CDR1 SGHDN, CDR2 FVKESK. CDR3 length: 15 amino acids. CDR3 residues: CASSQADKGAGRAFF. CDR3 nucleotides: TGTGCCAGCAGCCAAGCCGACAAGGGGGCAGGTAGAGCTTTCTTT.

This clonotype was seen ten or more times. This sequence joins TRBV2 and TRBJ2-1; tentative D call: TRBD1 (6 bases). CDR1 is SNHLY, CDR2 FYNNEI, per germline. Trimming left V 0 bases short and J 4 bases short, with 13 bases between. CDR3 length equals 16 residues. In nucleotides, the CDR3 is TGTGCCAGCAGTGAAGCTGGCAGGGGCTTTTACAATGAGCAGTTCTTC. Its translation is CASSEAGRGFYNEQFF.

This clonotype occurred a few times. The chain joins TRBV7-8 to TRBJ2-7; the D gene is possibly TRBD2 (6 bases). This CDR3 spans 15 amino acids. The V and J ends lost 7 bases and 3 bases respectively, with 19 bases between them. Germline CDR1 reads SGHVS; CDR2 reads FQNEAQ. Here the CDR3 reads CASTDTGTSNYEQYF. The CDR3 coding sequence is TGTGCCAGCACCGACACCGGGACTTCAAACTACGAGCAGTACTTC.